The 9 T cell receptor beta chains reported below all come from one sample, sequenced in a study of T cell repertoires in cytomegalovirus infection. Their target antigens are unknown. TCRdb called the reads again in MiXCR, with one record for every CDR3 protein. The table includes roughly 800,000 distinct CDR3 sequences, 25% to 35% detected once. The source material was cultured CD8+ T cells from PBMCs, sampled from culture after CMV antigen stimulation. These receptor sequences come from a human donor in good health (CMV status not recorded). Some clones in this sample may be carry-over from other donors' samples.

V and J are TRBV2 and TRBJ2-3; 7 bases map to TRBD2. The CDR3 consists of 15 residues. CDR1 is SNHLY, CDR2 FYNNEI, per germline. The J segment lost 0 bases and the V segment lost 4 bases, leaving 4 bases of the junction unmatched. CDR3 region: CASSASGVSTDTQYF. The CDR3 nucleotides read TGTGCCAGCAGTGCAAGCGGGGTGAGCACAGATACGCAGTATTTT.

The chain combines TRBV6-1 with TRBJ2-4, with TRBD1 identical over 11 bases. The CDR3 totals 17 residues. V lost 0 bases, J lost 9 bases, and 10 bases stayed unmatched. Germline V gene lookup returns CDR1 MNHNS and CDR2 SASEGT. CDR3 protein: CASSEAYRTGGTGIQYF. DNA for the CDR3: TGTGCCAGCAGTGAAGCGTATCGGACAGGGGGCACGGGCATTCAGTACTTC.

V gene TRBV24-1 combines with J gene TRBJ2-1, with a weak D call TRBD1 (6 bases). The length of the CDR3 is 15 residues. CDR1 is KGHDR, CDR2 SFDVKD, per germline. The V and J ends lost 5 bases and 10 bases respectively, with 20 bases between them. The CDR3 reads CATSGYGGGRDEQFF. The CDR3 DNA follows: TGTGCCACCAGTGGGTATGGGGGCGGACGAGACGAGCAGTTCTTC.

This clonotype was seen repeatedly, ten times or more. The chain uses TRBV6-1 and TRBJ1-4, with unresolved D. CDR1 and CDR2 from the germline V gene are MNHNS and SASEGT. The CDR3 sequence is 16 residues long. Trimming took off 2 bases at V and 0 bases at J, with 10 bases between the two ends. For the CDR3, the DNA is TGTGCCAGCAGTGAACAGGACCGATCAACTAATGAAAAACTGTTTTTT. Its translation is CASSEQDRSTNEKLFF.

The chain links TRBV7-8 to TRBJ1-4; no clear D. V lost 0 bases, J lost 5 bases, and 10 bases lay in between. Germline V CDR1 and CDR2: SGHVS, FQNEAQ. The CDR3 consists of 15 residues. The CDR3 sequence is CASSLAGRRNEKLFF. CDR3 in DNA: TGTGCCAGCAGCTTAGCCGGAAGGAGAAATGAAAAACTGTTTTTT. Complete variable domain (other parts from reference TRBV7-8 and TRBJ1-4): GAGVSQSPRYKVAKRGQDVALRCDPISGHVSLFWYQQALGQGPEFLTYFQNEAQLDKSGLPSDRFFAERPEGSVSTLKIQRTQQEDSAVYLCASSLAGRRNEKLFFGSGTQLSVL.

Here the CDR3 DNA reads TGCGCCAGCAGCCCTCAAGGTCCGACAGGGGGCGACACCGGGGAGCTGTTTTTT. Its protein is CASSPQGPTGGDTGELFF. The chain uses TRBV4-3 and TRBJ2-2, with 10 positions matching TRBD1. Germline assignment: CDR1 LGHNA and CDR2 YSLEER. The CDR3 has 18 amino acids. Trimming at V came to 4 bases and at J to 3 bases, leaving 11 bases not matched to a gene.

The gene calls are TRBV27 and TRBJ1-5; maybe TRBD1 (5 bases). The V gene lost 7 bases and the J gene lost 4 bases, with 8 bases spanning the gap. This CDR3 has 12 amino acids. Germline-derived CDR1 and CDR2 are MNHEY and SMNVEV (reference sequence). CDR3 nucleotides: TGTGCCAGCATGACAGAGAATCAGCCCCAGCATTTT. As protein: CASMTENQPQHF.

This clonotype was detected ten times or more. The rearrangement uses TRBV7-9 and TRBJ1-1; D is possibly TRBD1 (5 bases). V was pared by 1 base and J by 10 bases, with 16 bases between. Germline values: CDR1 SEHNR, CDR2 FQNEAQ (reference sequence). The CDR3 is 14 amino acids. CDR3 in amino acids: CASSLGRTRRGAFF. Here the CDR3 DNA reads TGTGCCAGCAGCTTAGGTAGGACTAGAAGGGGAGCTTTCTTT.

The chain employs TRBV7-8 and TRBJ2-5, with unresolved D. From germline, CDR1 is SGHVS and CDR2 FQNEAQ. The ends were cut back, 5 bases at V and 5 bases at J, with 18 bases in the middle. The CDR3 runs to 15 residues. CDR3 sequence: CASSPYGPRRETQYF. Written as DNA, the CDR3 is TGTGCCAGCAGCCCCTACGGCCCACGACGGGAGACCCAGTACTTC.